This note documents a single T cell receptor (beta chain) sequence. This sample was taken from a study of OX40 agonist ivuxolimab in advanced cancers. Germline V gene lookup returns CDR1 SGHVS and CDR2 FNYEAQ. CDR3 length: 20 amino acids. V dropped 2 bases and J dropped 4; count of bases not matched to a gene: 20. Clones were sequenced by immunoSEQ multiplex PCR, and TCRdb holds only the in-frame ones, with some missing. Counted here are about 64,000 clones, under 95% occurring once; the ten biggest clones make up 4.5% to 5.5%. V gene TRBV7-6 combines with J gene TRBJ2-7; 10 bases line up with TRBD2. The specimen was CD4+ or CD8+ T cells sorted from blood, collected in a trial of the OX40 agonist ivuxolimab. The origin of this receptor is an adult with an advanced solid tumor such as melanoma, head and neck, liver or kidney cancer. In DNA form, the CDR3 reads TGTGCCAGCAGCTTACGACTAAGGGGTTCTCGGACTAGCGGTAATTACGAGCAGTACTTC. Its translation is CASSLRLRGSRTSGNYEQYF.